This TCR beta chain was profiled in a study of blood T cell repertoires in COVID-19. Across the study: Samples came from the United States, Italy and Spain, spanning acute and convalescent COVID-19. PBMCs, B-cell-depleted T cells, or T cells provided the cDNA or gDNA that made up the material.

In the study's own analysis: Reference gene primer amplification in the assay estimated nucleated cell counts. Clones were sequenced by immunoSEQ multiplex PCR, and TCRdb holds only the in-frame ones, with some missing. V, J and clone size were drawn from that table, and D and trimming were deduced from the DNA. The repertoire consists of around 120,000 clones, with 90% occurring once and the leading ten covering more than 3%. V was clipped by 5 bases and J by 3 bases; unmatched bases: 5. The CDR3 has 15 residues. Per the germline V gene, CDR1 is SGHAT and CDR2 is FQNNGV. V usage is TRBV11-2 and J usage is TRBJ2-2, with 8 positions matching TRBD1. Sequencing was done on a sample of peripheral blood. The TCR sequence derives from a woman between 55 and 75 years old with COVID-19, enrolled during active disease. CDR3 bases: TGTGCCAGCAGCCCACACAGGGGGGACACCGGGGAGCTGTTTTTT. The encoded protein is CASSPHRGDTGELFF.